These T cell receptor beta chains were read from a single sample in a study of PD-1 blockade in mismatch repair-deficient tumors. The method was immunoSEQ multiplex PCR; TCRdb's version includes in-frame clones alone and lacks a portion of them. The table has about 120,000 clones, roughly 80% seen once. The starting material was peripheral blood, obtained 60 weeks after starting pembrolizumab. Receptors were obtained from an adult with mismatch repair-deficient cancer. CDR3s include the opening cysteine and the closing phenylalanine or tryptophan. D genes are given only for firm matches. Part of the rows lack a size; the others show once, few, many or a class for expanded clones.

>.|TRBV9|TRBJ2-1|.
CASSTNEKGGFYNEQFF
TGTGCCAGCAGCACAAACGAGAAAGGAGGGTTCTACAATGAGCAGTTCTTC
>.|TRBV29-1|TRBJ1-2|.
CSVEGGGRLTF
TGCAGCGTTGAAGGCGGGGGGCGTCTAACCTTC
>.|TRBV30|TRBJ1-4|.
CAWSAMFLTGNANEKLFF
TGTGCCTGGAGTGCCATGTTTCTGACCGGCAACGCTAATGAAAAACTGTTTTTT
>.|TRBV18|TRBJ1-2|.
CASSPPGDINYGYTF
TGTGCCAGCTCACCACCCGGGGACATTAACTATGGCTACACCTTC
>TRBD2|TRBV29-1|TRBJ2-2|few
CSVELAGGPGELFF
TGCAGCGTTGAACTAGCGGGAGGGCCCGGGGAGCTGTTTTTT
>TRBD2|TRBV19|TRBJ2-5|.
CASSIGGSGQETQYF
TGTGCCAGTAGTATAGGGGGTAGCGGGCAAGAGACCCAGTACTTC
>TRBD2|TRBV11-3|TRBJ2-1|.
CASSARSGRNYNEQFF
TGTGCCAGCAGCGCCCGAAGCGGGAGAAACTACAATGAGCAGTTCTTC
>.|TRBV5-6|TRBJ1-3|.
CASSLESARVSGTIYF
TGTGCCAGCAGCTTGGAATCAGCCAGGGTTTCCGGCACCATATATTTT
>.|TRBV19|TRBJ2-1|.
CASRSLRGPSEQFF
TGTGCCAGTAGGAGCCTGAGAGGCCCCTCAGAGCAGTTCTTC
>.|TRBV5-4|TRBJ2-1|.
CASSSLRGEQFF
TGTGCCAGCAGCTCCCTCCGGGGCGAGCAGTTCTTC